The source of this T cell receptor beta chain is a study of blood T cells in healthy people across ages. A sample-barcoded 5' primer and a J-beta primer mix were used in a second PCR of about 7 to 12 cycles. TCRdb re-derived calls from the 5' RACE reads in MiXCR, one entry per CDR3 protein. Of nearly 800,000 distinct CDR3 sequences in the sample, just over 55% are singletons; the top ten hold around 25%. In this sample, this clonotype turned up a few times. The clonotype originates from a man in his forties or fifties in good health. Sequenced sample: blood.

The CDR3 is CASSLGPLTSTDTQYF. As DNA, the CDR3 is TGTGCCAGCAGCTTAGGACCTCTAACTAGCACAGATACGCAGTATTTT. The V call is TRBV11-2, the J call TRBJ2-3; D not resolved. This CDR3 is built from 16 residues. From germline, CDR1 is SGHAT and CDR2 FQNNGV. The germline V and J ends were trimmed by 1 base and 0 bases, with 11 bases remaining between them.